This T cell receptor (beta chain) was identified during a study of T-cell reconstitution after alpha-beta-depleted transplantation in children. Study-level points and caveats: In some patients, recipient T cells and intrathymic progenitors surviving conditioning explained high day-60 diversity. A year had passed since transplant, and T-cell counts and diversity by then came mostly from newly produced T cells.

Comments on this clonotype: Its antigen is not identified.

The germline CDR1 and CDR2 sequences are SGHTA and FQGNSA. Germline trimming cut 5 bases from V and 6 bases from J; bases unmatched to any gene: 14. The CDR3 extends over 16 amino acids. The TCRbeta library incorporated unique molecular identifiers. Each CDR3 protein is one row after TCRdb ran MiXCR on the PCR reads. Here the sample spans about 210,000 distinct CDR3 sequences, about 15% being singletons. The chain has TRBV7-2 and TRBJ2-7; TRBD2 aligns across 9 bases. This receptor was identified in a male patient aged 2 to 9 who had a stem cell transplant for acute lymphoblastic leukemia, so the T cells may come from the graft donor. The sample here was PBMCs, mostly from graft donor cells, taken 360 days after TCRalphabeta/CD19-depleted stem cell transplant. This CDR3 reads CASSQPRAGGYFEQYF. CDR3 in DNA: TGTGCCAGCAGCCAACCCAGGGCGGGGGGGTACTTCGAGCAGTACTTC.